This note documents a single TCR beta chain sequence. Its antigen is currently not known. No base-level quality is on record; no much larger clone is a single base apart. This specimen comes from a study of Ad26.COV2.S vaccination and SARS-CoV-2 variants listed by TCRdb under 2021. Describing the broader study: Vaccine-arm donors were drawn from COV1001, a multicentre, randomized, double-blind, placebo-controlled phase I-IIa trial of Ad26.COV2.S in healthy adults. Ad26.COV2.S was administered intramuscularly at 5 x 10^10 or 1 x 10^11 viral particles, either as a single shot or as two shots given 56 days apart. The specificity and breadth of SARS-CoV-2-reactive T cell receptors after Ad26.COV2.S vaccination were assessed by TCRbeta repertoire sequencing. The TCR-sequenced set comprised around 30 samples: some 19 Ad26.COV2.S vaccine recipients, 5 placebo recipients and 8 SARS-CoV-2 convalescent individuals. Trial participants were randomized into five groups of five, in which low-dose or high-dose Ad26.COV2.S was given once or twice, or placebo was given on both occasions. Throughout the experiments and outcome assessment, investigators stayed blinded to trial group allocation. Paper-wide results and their limitations: Comparable non-spike TCR breadth was observed between vaccine and placebo recipients, consistent with only spike being contained in the vaccine. After vaccination, substantial breadth of spike-specific CD8+ and CD4+ T cell responses was reported. Higher spike-specific TCR breadth was observed in Ad26.COV2.S recipients than in placebo recipients (P = 0.0014). It was noted by the authors that total T cell responses may have been underestimated by the TCR breadth and depth analyses. The study was not powered to compare responses between vaccine doses or regimens.

The germline V gene (reference sequence) provides CDR1 LGHDT and CDR2 YNNKEL. The CDR3 sequence holds 15 residues, the cysteine and phenylalanine included. Only the CDR3 portion is preserved as DNA: 45 bases, with reading frame beginning at the first base. Trimming costs V 1 base and J 0 bases, and their ends lie 4 bases apart. The immunoSEQ Assay was the method used to sequence TCRbeta CDR3 regions. After extraction, genomic DNA underwent amplification by bias-controlled multiplex PCR, followed by high-throughput sequencing. On the study's bioinformatics: To quantify the absolute abundance of every unique TCRbeta CDR3 region, sequences were collapsed and filtered. T cell fraction was estimated by normalization of TCRbeta template counts to usable DNA, with usable DNA being measured through amplification of reference genes present in all nucleated cells. Repertoire TCRs were annotated as SARS-CoV-2-specific when V gene, CDR3 amino acid sequence and J gene were exactly matched to a known reactive TCR set. The reference SARS-CoV-2 TCR set was derived from MIRA and filtered for enrichment in COVID-19-positive ImmuneCODE repertoires, a step that removed public or cross-reactive TCRs. Using the MIRA antigens, annotated TCRs were further analysed by specific ORF or by position within an ORF. Depth was the summed frequency of annotated unique rearrangements, while breadth was defined as annotated unique rearrangements over total unique productive rearrangements. Two-sided Wilcoxon rank-sum tests were applied when comparing TCR breadth between groups. Sourced from immuneACCESS, this table was stored by TCRdb with only in-frame sequences that have V and J called. A share of the clones is absent; for the studies checked, an unresolved V gene accounts for under half, and the remainder has no known explanation. That table gives V, J and clone size, and the DNA gave D and trimming. The sample table lists 350,000 to 450,000 clones, around 90% of them with a count of one. The top ten clones comprise more than 3% of the sample.

The treatment or condition label, read with the paper, signifies: around 19 received Ad26.COV2.S at low or high dose, single or two shots; several received placebo; per-sample allocation not given. For vaccine and placebo recipients, repertoires were sequenced using samples collected on day 63 after the first injection. Cohort 1b enrolled 25 or so adults aged 18-55 years at a single site in Boston, USA, between 29 July and 7 August 2020. Ad26.COV2.S consisted of a replication-incompetent adenovirus type 26 vector by which a prefusion-stabilized SARS-CoV-2 spike protein from the original Wuhan strain was expressed.

This specimen was peripheral blood, taken in a trial of Ad26.COV2.S vaccine versus placebo. The V and J genes are TRBV3-1 (or the pseudogene TRBV3-2) and TRBJ2-6; the D gene cannot be resolved reliably. The receptor's source is a person between 18 and 60 years old who received the Ad26.COV2.S COVID-19 vaccine or a placebo. The bases read TGTGCCAGCAGCCAAGGGATCTCTGGGGCCAACGTCCTGACTTTC. Translated, it gives CASSQGISGANVLTF.